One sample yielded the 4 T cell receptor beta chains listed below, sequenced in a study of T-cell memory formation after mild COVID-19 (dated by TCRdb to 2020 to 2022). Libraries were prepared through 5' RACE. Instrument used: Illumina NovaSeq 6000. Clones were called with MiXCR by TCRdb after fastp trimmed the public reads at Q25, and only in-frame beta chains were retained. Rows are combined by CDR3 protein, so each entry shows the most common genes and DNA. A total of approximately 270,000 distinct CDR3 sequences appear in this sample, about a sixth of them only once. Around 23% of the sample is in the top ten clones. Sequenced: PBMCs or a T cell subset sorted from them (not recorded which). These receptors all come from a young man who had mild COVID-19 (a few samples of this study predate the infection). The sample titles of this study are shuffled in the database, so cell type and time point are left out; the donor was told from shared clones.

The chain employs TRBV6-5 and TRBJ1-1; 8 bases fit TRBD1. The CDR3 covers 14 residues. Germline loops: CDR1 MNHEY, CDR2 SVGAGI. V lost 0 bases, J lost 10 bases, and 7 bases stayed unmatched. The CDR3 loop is CASSYSTGVGGAFF. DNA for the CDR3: TGTGCCAGCAGTTACTCGACAGGGGTCGGGGGAGCTTTCTTT.

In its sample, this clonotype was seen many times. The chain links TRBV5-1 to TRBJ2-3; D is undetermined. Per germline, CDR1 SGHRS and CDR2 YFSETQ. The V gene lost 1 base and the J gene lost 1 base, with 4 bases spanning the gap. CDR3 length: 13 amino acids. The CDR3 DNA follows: TGCGCCAGCAGCTTGAAGGGCACAGATACGCAGTATTTT. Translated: CASSLKGTDTQYF.

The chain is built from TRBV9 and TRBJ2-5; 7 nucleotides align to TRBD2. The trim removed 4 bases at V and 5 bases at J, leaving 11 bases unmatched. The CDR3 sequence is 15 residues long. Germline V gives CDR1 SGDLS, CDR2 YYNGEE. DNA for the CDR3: TGTGCCAGCAGCCCCAGGACTAGGTCGGGGGAGACCCAGTACTTC. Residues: CASSPRTRSGETQYF.

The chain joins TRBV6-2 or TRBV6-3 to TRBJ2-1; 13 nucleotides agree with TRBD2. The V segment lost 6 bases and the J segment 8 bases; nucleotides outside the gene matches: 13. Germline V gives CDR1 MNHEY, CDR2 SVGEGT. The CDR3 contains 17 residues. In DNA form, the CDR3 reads TGTGCCAGCAGCGACCCCACACTAGCGGGGGGGCGGGATGAGCAGTTCTTC. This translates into CASSDPTLAGGRDEQFF.